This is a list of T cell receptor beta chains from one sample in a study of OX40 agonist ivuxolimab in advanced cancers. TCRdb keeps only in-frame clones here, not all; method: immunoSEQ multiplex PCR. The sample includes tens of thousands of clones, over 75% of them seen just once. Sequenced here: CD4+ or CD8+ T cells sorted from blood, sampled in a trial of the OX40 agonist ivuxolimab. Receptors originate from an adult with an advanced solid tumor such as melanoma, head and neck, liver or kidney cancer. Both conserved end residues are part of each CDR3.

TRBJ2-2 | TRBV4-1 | CASSQDPSWGSGELFF
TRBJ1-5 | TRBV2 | CASSVEGTGNQPQHF
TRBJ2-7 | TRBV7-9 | CASSSGHSYEQYF
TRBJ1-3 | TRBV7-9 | CASSLYAVVGNTIYF
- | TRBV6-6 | CASSYDGPIYYEQYF
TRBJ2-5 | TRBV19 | CASSIEFAQETQYF
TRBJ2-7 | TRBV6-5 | CASSFQGLFYEQYF
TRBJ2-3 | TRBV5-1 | CASSLADSGTDTQYF
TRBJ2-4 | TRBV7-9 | CASSLEGANIQYF
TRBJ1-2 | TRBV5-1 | CASSLGKGKDGYTF
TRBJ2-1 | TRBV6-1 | CASSLMGQVGNEQFF
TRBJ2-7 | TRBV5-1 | CASSLGAGVAEEQYF
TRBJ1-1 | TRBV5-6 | CASSYRIAMNTEAFF
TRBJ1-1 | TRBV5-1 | CASRQGDRSYTEAFF
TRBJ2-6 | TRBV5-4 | CASSSPSLAANVLTF
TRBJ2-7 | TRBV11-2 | CASSLVLASPSYEQYF
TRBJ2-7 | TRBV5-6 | CASSWLGREGGEQYF
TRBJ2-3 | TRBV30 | CAWSRPDTQYF
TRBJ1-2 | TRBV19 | CASSILTNYGYTF
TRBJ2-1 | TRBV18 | CASSPGGGNEQFF
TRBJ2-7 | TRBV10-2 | CASSEPRDTSYEQYF
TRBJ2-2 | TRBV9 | CASRGQGAIGELFF
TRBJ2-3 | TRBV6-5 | CASSYGRADTQYF
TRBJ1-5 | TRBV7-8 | CASSLMDGLPNQPQHF
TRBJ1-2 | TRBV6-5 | CASSSENYGYTF
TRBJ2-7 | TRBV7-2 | CASSTWDGGLPEQYF
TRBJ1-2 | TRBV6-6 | CASNIGTGDGYTF
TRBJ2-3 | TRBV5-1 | CASSLGVRGAGTDTQYF
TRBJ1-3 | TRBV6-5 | CASSDVQGSRNTIYF
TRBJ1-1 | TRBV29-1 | CSVEVGSGTEAFF
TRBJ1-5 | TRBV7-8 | CASSQMGGPNQPQHF
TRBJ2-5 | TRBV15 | CATSRDRGSETQYF
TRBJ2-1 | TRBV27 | CASSFYRRGSYNEQFF
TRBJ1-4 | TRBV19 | CASSISGFGTNEKLFF
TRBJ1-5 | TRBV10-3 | CAISDRGFNQPQHF
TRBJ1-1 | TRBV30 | CVWSVRRGTMAFF
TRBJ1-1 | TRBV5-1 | CASSYGQGNTEAFF
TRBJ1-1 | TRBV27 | CASSLLGGQGNTEAFF
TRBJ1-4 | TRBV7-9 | CASSPTQGAGEKLFF
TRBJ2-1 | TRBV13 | CASSRETGYDNEQFF
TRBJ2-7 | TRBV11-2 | CASSTPGLAGGRSSYEQYF
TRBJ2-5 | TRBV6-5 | CASSYGGEGQETQYF
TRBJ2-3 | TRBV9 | CASSQSLGILLSGTDTQYF
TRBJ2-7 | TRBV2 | CASSDRNPGQGADYEQYF
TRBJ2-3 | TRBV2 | CASETGPSTDTQYF
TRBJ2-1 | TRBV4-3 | CASSQASSSGSYNEQFF
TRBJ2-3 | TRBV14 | CASSQDMNSRTDTQYF
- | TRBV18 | CASSPYEQYF
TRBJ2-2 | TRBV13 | CASSPQYTGELFF
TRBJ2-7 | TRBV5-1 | CASSPTGISAGEQYF
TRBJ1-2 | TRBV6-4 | CASSDPTVVGYTF
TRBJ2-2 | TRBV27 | CASSPIGTLNTGELFF